The source of this TCR beta chain is a study of CD8+ T cells in alopecia areata. The wider study: Affected scalp percentage gauged treated patients' severity.

Following extraction, RNA underwent reverse transcription to cDNA, which served as the sequencing template. Sequencing was performed with immunoSEQ multiplex PCR; in TCRdb, only in-frame clones are kept and a portion is missing. The table includes 110,000 or so clones, less than 70% detected once. A remark on this clone: The antigen is not known.

In germline, CDR1 is SGHTA, CDR2 FQGTGA. V lost 5 bases and J lost 14, with 13 bases in between. The CDR3 totals 12 residues. This sample's treatment: oral pan-JAK inhibitor, 5-10 mg twice daily. Study findings and constraints: Sequencing of scalp samples also captures resident alphabeta T cells of normal skin. Relative to normal scalp, lesional scalp, especially alopecia totalis/universalis, showed higher clonality.

The rearrangement joins TRBV7-3 to TRBJ1-6; D ambiguous. The receptor was isolated from a human donor with alopecia areata. The sample consisted of CD4+ T cells sorted from blood, taken at week 24, from a patient treated with tofacitinib. As DNA, the CDR3 is TGTGCCAGCAGCGAAGGGCTAGGAACCCTCCACTTT. Protein: CASSEGLGTLHF. Full variable domain (remainder filled in from reference TRBV7-3 and TRBJ1-6): GAGVSQTPSNKVTEKGKYVELRCDPISGHTALYWYRQSLGQGPEFLIYFQGTGAADDSGLPNDRFFAVRPEGSVSTLKIQRTERGDSAVYLCASSEGLGTLHFGNGTRLTVT.